This TCR beta chain was retrieved from a study of tumor-infiltrating lymphocytes in localized non-small cell lung cancer. Across the study: From each patient, both tumor and uninvolved lung, non-adjacent to tumor, were sampled.

Profiled with immunoSEQ multiplex PCR; TCRdb holds only in-frame clones, not every one. Of roughly 7,200 clones listed, just under 75% were seen once; the top ten hold approximately 12%. Trimming removed 2 bases at V and 6 bases at J, with 9 bases between. The germline CDR1 and CDR2 sequences are SGHNT and YYREEE (reference sequence). The CDR3 is 14 residues long. This receptor was identified in a human donor with non-small cell lung cancer. The V gene is TRBV5-4, the J gene TRBJ1-6, with a tentative D call TRBD1 (6 bases). Sequenced input: lung tumor tissue. The CDR3 coding sequence is TGTGCCAGCAGCTTTACAGGGATTAATTCACCCCTCCACTTT. This codes for CASSFTGINSPLHF.